A single sample gave rise to the 22 T cell receptor beta chains below, sequenced in a study of T cell clones after liver transplantation. Assay: immunoSEQ multiplex PCR; the TCRdb copy retains only in-frame clones and omits some. The sample contains fewer than 85,000 clones, less than 90% of which appear only once. Sample: CD4+ T cells from blood, taken at the 22-month timepoint. The receptors shown here come from a human patient who received a liver transplant. The graft donor may have given rise to some T cells.

This chain connects TRBV10-1 to TRBJ1-2, with D tentatively TRBD1 (5 bases). Deletions cut 5 bases from V and 7 bases from J, with 17 bases between. Germline CDR1 WNHNN, CDR2 SYGVQD (reference sequence). This CDR3 has 14 amino acids. For the CDR3, the DNA is TGCGCCAGCAGTCCCGGGGGGGGAAAGTCTGGCTACACCTTC. Protein sequence: CASSPGGGKSGYTF.

This chain connects TRBV5-1 to TRBJ2-7; a weak D match, TRBD2 (7 bases). The V and J ends lost 4 bases and 0 bases respectively, with 23 bases between them. The length of the CDR3 is 18 residues. Germline values: CDR1 SGHRS, CDR2 YFSETQ. CDR3 protein: CASSNREAGLGSSYEQYF. The CDR3 DNA reads TGCGCCAGCAGCAACAGGGAAGCGGGACTTGGGAGCTCCTACGAGCAGTACTTC. Full variable domain (missing parts from reference TRBV5-1 and TRBJ2-7): KAGVTQTPRYLIKTRGQQVTLSCSPISGHRSVSWYQQTPGQGLQFLFEYFSETQRNKGNFPGRFSGRQFSNSRSEMNVSTLELGDSALYLCASSNREAGLGSSYEQYFGPGTRLTVT.

The chain combines TRBV11-2 with TRBJ2-7, with 7 bases lining up with TRBD1. This CDR3 has 13 amino acids. From germline, CDR1 is SGHAT and CDR2 FQNNGV. Trimming took 1 base from V and 6 from J; bases not matched to a gene: 3. The CDR3 spells CASSLATGREQYF. The CDR3 nucleotides are TGTGCCAGCAGCTTAGCGACAGGGCGCGAGCAGTACTTC.

This sequence joins TRBV4-2 and TRBJ2-2; 11 bases fit TRBD2. Germline assignment: CDR1 LGHNA and CDR2 YNFKEQ. This CDR3 comprises 17 residues. V gave up 1 base and J gave up 2 bases; unmatched junction bases: 3. CDR3 bases: TGTGCCAGCAGCCAAGTACTAGCGGGAGTTAACACCGGGGAGCTGTTTTTT. Translating it yields CASSQVLAGVNTGELFF.

The chain is built from TRBV7-2 and TRBJ2-1, with TRBD1 matching over 7 bases. The CDR3 spans 16 residues. V lost 0 bases, J lost 2 bases, and 4 bases stayed unmatched. From germline, CDR1 is SGHTA and CDR2 FQGNSA. The CDR3 loop is CASSLAFDRAYNEQFF. The CDR3 nucleotides read TGTGCCAGCAGCTTAGCCTTTGACAGGGCCTACAATGAGCAGTTCTTC.

This chain uses TRBV28 with TRBJ2-1; tentatively, D is TRBD1 or TRBD2 (5 bases each). Germline lookup yields CDR1 MDHEN and CDR2 SYDVKM. The CDR3 is 14 amino acids. V was cut by 3 bases and J by 7 bases, with 13 bases left in between. The CDR3 DNA reads TGTGCCAGCAGTTTGGTGGGGGTGGAGAATGAGCAGTTCTTC. It codes for CASSLVGVENEQFF. The entire variable domain, with the rest obtained from reference TRBV28 and TRBJ2-1, is as follows: DVKVTQSSRYLVKRTGEKVFLECVQDMDHENMFWYRQDPGLGLRLIYFSYDVKMKEKGDIPEGYSVSREKKERFSLILESASTNQTSMYLCASSLVGVENEQFFGPGTRLTVL.

This clone has a handful of counts. CDR3 sequence reads: CASSLLGGRLGETQYF. CDR3 nucleotides: TGTGCCAGCAGCTTATTGGGGGGCCGCTTGGGAGAGACCCAGTACTTC. The gene calls are TRBV7-2 and TRBJ2-5; D possibly uses TRBD1 or TRBD2 (6 bases each). The germline CDR1 and CDR2 sequences are SGHTA and FQGNSA. The V end lost 2 bases, the J end lost 4 bases, and 17 bases lay between the germline ends. The CDR3 has 16 residues. Looking up the rest from reference TRBV7-2 and TRBJ2-5 gives the full variable domain: GAGVSQSPSNKVTEKGKDVELRCDPISGHTALYWYRQSLGQGLEFLIYFQGNSAPDKSGLPSDRFSAERTGGSVSTLTIQRTQQEDSAVYLCASSLLGGRLGETQYFGPGTRLLVL.

The table lists this clone with a few counts. This rearrangement joins TRBV11-2 to TRBJ2-3, with D hard to call. Germline CDR1 SGHAT, CDR2 FQNNGV. The CDR3 totals 15 residues. V lost 0 bases and J 2 bases, leaving 9 bases between the germline ends. Here the CDR3 reads CASSLDGQTTDTQYF. The DNA of the CDR3 is TGTGCCAGCAGCTTAGATGGGCAGACCACAGATACGCAGTATTTT.

The chain recombines TRBV11-2 with TRBJ1-1; D perhaps matches TRBD1 (6 bases). The CDR3 runs 15 residues. Germline values: CDR1 SGHAT, CDR2 FQNNGV. Trimming pared 5 bases from V and 0 bases from J, leaving 13 bases between. The CDR3 nucleotides read TGTGCCAGCAGCGGTATGGGACATTTGAACACTGAAGCTTTCTTT. Translation: CASSGMGHLNTEAFF. Complete variable domain (other parts from reference TRBV11-2 and TRBJ1-1): EAGVAQSPRYKIIEKRQSVAFWCNPISGHATLYWYQQILGQGPKLLIQFQNNGVVDDSQLPKDRFSAERLKGVDSTLKIQPAKLEDSAVYLCASSGMGHLNTEAFFGQGTRLTVV.

The V gene is TRBV7-9, the J gene TRBJ1-6; D is perhaps TRBD1 (5 bases). Trimming cost V 3 bases and J 7 bases, with 13 bases left between them. Germline CDR1 SEHNR, CDR2 FQNEAQ (reference sequence). The length of the CDR3 is 15 residues. Written as DNA, the CDR3 is TGTGCCAGCAGCTTGGGGGAGTCACCCAATTCACCCCTCCACTTT. It translates to CASSLGESPNSPLHF.

This clone appeared a single time. The V and J genes are TRBV5-6 and TRBJ1-4, with D uncertain. Trimming left V 7 bases short and J 8 bases short, with 15 bases between. Germline V gives CDR1 SGHDT, CDR2 YYEEEE. The CDR3 loop spans 13 amino acids. For the CDR3, the DNA is TGTGCCAGCTCGAGTAGCATCCGGGAAAAACTGTTTTTT. It codes for CASSSSIREKLFF. Combining the CDR3 with reference TRBV5-6 and TRBJ1-4 gives the whole variable domain DAGVTQSPTHLIKTRGQQVTLRCSPKSGHDTVSWYQQALGQGPQFIFQYYEEEERQRGNFPDRFSGHQFPNYSSELNVNALLLGDSALYLCASSSSIREKLFFGSGTQLSVL.

V is TRBV19 and J is TRBJ2-6; D possibly corresponds to TRBD2 (6 bases). Trimming stripped 2 bases from V and 2 bases from J, with 10 bases between. There are 16 residues in the CDR3. The germline gives CDR1 LNHDA, CDR2 SQIVND (reference sequence). The CDR3 DNA is TGTGCCAGTAGTATAAGGCGGGGCGCTGGGGCCAACGTCCTGACTTTC. This sequence encodes CASSIRRGAGANVLTF.

This clone was found a few times. The chain combines TRBV6-1 with TRBJ1-5; D not resolved. This CDR3 is built from 13 residues. Germline V gives CDR1 MNHNS, CDR2 SASEGT. The V gene lost 3 bases and the J gene lost 3 bases, with 6 bases spanning the gap. CDR3 region: CASSDSPNQPQHF. The CDR3 region has the DNA TGTGCCAGCAGTGACAGCCCCAATCAGCCCCAGCATTTT.

The V call is TRBV19, the J call TRBJ2-7, with D perhaps matching TRBD1 (6 bases). V lost 4 bases to trimming and J lost 7 bases, with 17 bases between them. Germline CDR1 LNHDA, CDR2 SQIVND (reference sequence). The CDR3 sequence is 14 residues long. The CDR3, as DNA: TGTGCCAGTAGTACAAGGACAGCGCCTCGGGAGCAGTACTTC. It specifies CASSTRTAPREQYF.

The chain is built from TRBV6-6 and TRBJ2-7; 8 nucleotides agree with TRBD2. The V and J ends lost 6 bases and 0 bases, in that order; junction bases with no gene match: 4. CDR1 and CDR2 (germline): MNHNY, SVGAGI (reference sequence). This CDR3 is 14 amino acids long. CDR3 residues: CASSFTSGSYEQYF. In DNA, the CDR3 is TGTGCCAGCAGCTTTACTAGCGGCTCCTACGAGCAGTACTTC.

The chain employs TRBV15 and TRBJ2-3; the D gene is possibly TRBD2 (6 bases). V was clipped by 0 bases and J by 1 base, with 14 bases between them. The germline gives CDR1 LNHNV, CDR2 YYDKDF (reference sequence). The CDR3 has 17 amino acids. The CDR3 DNA is TGTGCCACCAGCAGAGATGGGTGGGAGGAACGCACAGATACGCAGTATTTT. As protein: CATSRDGWEERTDTQYF.

V and J are TRBV6-1 and TRBJ1-6, with a tentative D call TRBD1 (6 bases). Trimming removed 5 bases from V and 13 bases from J, with 15 bases in between. The germline V gene has CDR1 MNHNS and CDR2 SASEGT. This CDR3 is 13 amino acids long. The CDR3 here is CASSLNRESPLHF. As DNA, the CDR3 is TGTGCCAGCAGTCTAAACAGGGAGTCCCCCCTCCACTTT.

The chain uses TRBV9 and TRBJ1-6, with no clear D. The CDR3 has 12 residues. Germline lookup yields CDR1 SGDLS and CDR2 YYNGEE. Trimming removed 0 bases from V and 9 bases from J, with 4 bases in between. The CDR3 DNA reads as TGTGCCAGCAGCGTAGAGGGTTCACCCCTCCACTTT. It yields the protein CASSVEGSPLHF.

This chain connects TRBV28 to TRBJ2-3; D is unresolved. The CDR3 has 12 residues. Germline CDR1 is MDHEN and CDR2 is SYDVKM. The V gene lost 4 bases and the J gene lost 3 bases, with 5 bases spanning the gap. The CDR3 is CASSSPTDTQYF. In DNA, the CDR3 is TGTGCCAGCAGTTCCCCGACAGATACGCAGTATTTT.

The chain employs TRBV7-9 and TRBJ1-1; D unresolved. The CDR3 totals 15 residues. Trimming removed 6 bases at V and 4 bases at J, with 18 bases between. CDR1 SEHNR and CDR2 FQNEAQ come from the germline V gene (reference sequence). The CDR3 DNA reads as TGTGCCAGCAGAGAGACTCGGGGTATTGGCACTGAAGCTTTCTTT. It codes for CASRETRGIGTEAFF.

The chain uses TRBV2 and TRBJ2-2; no clear D gene. This CDR3 is built from 14 residues. Germline V gene sequence: CDR1 SNHLY, CDR2 FYNNEI. The V gene lost 7 bases and the J gene lost 6 bases, with 15 bases spanning the gap. The CDR3 DNA is TGTGCCAGCATTATGACGGGTTCAGCCGGGGAGCTGTTTTTT. This codes for CASIMTGSAGELFF.

The chain links TRBV18 to TRBJ2-3; 7 nucleotides match TRBD1. This CDR3 comprises 16 residues. J lost 5 bases, V lost 5 bases, and 13 bases had no gene match. Germline lookup yields CDR1 KGHSH and CDR2 LQKENI. The CDR3 reads CASSDYRGKQIDTQYF. Here the CDR3 DNA reads TGTGCCAGCTCAGATTACAGGGGAAAGCAGATAGATACGCAGTATTTT.